The clone carrying this T cell receptor (beta chain) was seen many times. The data belong to a study of T-cell reconstitution after alpha-beta-depleted transplantation in children. Unique molecular identifiers featured in how the TCRbeta library was prepared. TCRdb processed the PCR reads anew with MiXCR; each CDR3 protein has one entry. This table holds a few hundred thousand distinct CDR3 sequences, approximately 9.8% found once. Sequencing used PBMCs from the stem cell graft donor, obtained from the stem cell graft. This TCR was sampled from a human donor who donated a stem cell graft to a child with SCID.

Here the CDR3 reads CSASRAGDGYTF. Written as DNA, the CDR3 is TGCAGTGCTAGTCGGGCGGGGGATGGCTACACCTTC. This chain connects TRBV20-1 to TRBJ1-2; weak D call: TRBD1 (5 bases). Germline assignment: CDR1 DFQATT and CDR2 SNEGSKA (reference sequence). CDR3 length: 12 residues. V was cut by 3 bases and J by 6 bases, with 11 bases left in between.